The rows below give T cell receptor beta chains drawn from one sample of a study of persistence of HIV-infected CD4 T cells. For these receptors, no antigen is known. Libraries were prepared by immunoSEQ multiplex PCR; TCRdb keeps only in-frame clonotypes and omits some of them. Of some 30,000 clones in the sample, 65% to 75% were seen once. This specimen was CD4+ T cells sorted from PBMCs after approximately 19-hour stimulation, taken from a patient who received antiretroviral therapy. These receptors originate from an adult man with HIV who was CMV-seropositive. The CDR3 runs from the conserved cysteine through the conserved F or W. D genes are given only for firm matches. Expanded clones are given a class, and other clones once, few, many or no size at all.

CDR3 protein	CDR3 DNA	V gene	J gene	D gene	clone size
CASSQPGQGGTEAFF	TGTGCCAGCAGCCAACCGGGACAGGGGGGCACTGAAGCTTTCTTT	TRBV3-1/TRBV3-2	TRBJ1-1	TRBD1	NA
CASSPGLERNNEQFF	TGTGCCAGCAGCCCTGGACTAGAGCGGAACAATGAGCAGTTCTTC	TRBV11-3	TRBJ2-1	TRBD2	NA
CASSLAVDFPINQPQHF	TGTGCCAGCAGCTTAGCGGTTGACTTCCCCATCAATCAGCCCCAGCATTTT	TRBV7-2	TRBJ1-5	NA	medium-sized
CSAVGSGSKGTEAFF	TGCAGCGCTGTAGGTTCCGGGTCTAAGGGTACTGAAGCTTTCTTT	TRBV29-1	TRBJ1-1	NA	NA
CSASEQVNTEAFF	TGCAGTGCTAGTGAACAGGTGAACACTGAAGCTTTCTTT	TRBV20-1	TRBJ1-1	NA	NA
CATSRDRVGNQPQHF	TGTGCCACCAGCAGAGACAGGGTAGGCAATCAGCCCCAGCATTTT	TRBV15	TRBJ1-5	NA	once
CASSMGGNSPLHF	TGTGCCAGCAGTATGGGTGGGAATTCACCCCTCCACTTT	TRBV2	TRBJ1-6	NA	NA
CASSSPRQGLNDEKLFF	TGTGCCAGCAGCTCCCCCAGGCAGGGGTTAAATGATGAAAAACTGTTTTTT	TRBV4-2	TRBJ1-4	NA	few
CASSLLGGVNTEAFF	TGTGCCAGCAGCCTTCTAGGGGGGGTGAACACTGAAGCTTTCTTT	TRBV3-1/TRBV3-2	TRBJ1-1	NA	NA
CASSPSKRGGTDTQYF	TGTGCCAGCAGCCCATCCAAGCGGGGGGGCACAGATACGCAGTATTTT	TRBV7-3	TRBJ2-3	TRBD2	NA
CASSQGDTKRDQYF	TGCGCCAGCAGCCAAGGGGATACAAAGCGGGACCAGTACTTC	TRBV4-1	TRBJ2-5	TRBD2	NA
CASSPPTGGRGTDTQYF	TGTGCCAGCTCACCGCCGACAGGGGGCAGGGGCACAGATACGCAGTATTTT	TRBV18	TRBJ2-3	TRBD1	NA
CSASGESEEQFF	TGCAGTGCTAGTGGGGAGTCGGAGGAGCAGTTCTTC	TRBV20-1	TRBJ2-1	NA	NA
CASSLPGTWSKEQFF	TGTGCCAGCAGCTTACCCGGGACTTGGTCGAAGGAGCAGTTCTTC	TRBV28	TRBJ2-1	NA	NA
CASSTRGGSTDTQYF	TGTGCCAGCTCAACGCGGGGGGGGAGCACAGATACGCAGTATTTT	TRBV18	TRBJ2-3	TRBD2	NA
CASRTGTGGLGYGYTF	TGTGCCAGCAGAACCGGGACAGGGGGCCTTGGCTATGGCTACACCTTC	TRBV28	TRBJ1-2	TRBD1	NA
CASDGAGGGYEQYF	TGTGCCAGTGACGGCGCGGGGGGGGGCTACGAGCAGTACTTC	TRBV28	TRBJ2-7	TRBD2	NA
CSVGEFSGNTIYF	TGCAGCGTGGGGGAGTTTTCTGGAAACACCATATATTTT	TRBV29-1	TRBJ1-3	NA	NA
CASSLGQGFGYTF	TGTGCCAGCAGCTTGGGGCAGGGGTTTGGCTACACCTTC	TRBV5-5	TRBJ1-2	NA	medium-sized
CAISGTGGLTDTQYF	TGTGCCATCAGTGGGACAGGGGGGTTGACAGATACGCAGTATTTT	TRBV10-3	TRBJ2-3	TRBD1	NA
CASSQEVSGPTNEKLFF	TGCGCCAGCAGCCAAGAAGTCTCGGGACCAACTAATGAAAAACTGTTTTTT	TRBV4-1	TRBJ1-4	NA	NA
CASSFQGGQFF	TGTGCCAGCAGTTTCCAGGGGGGGCAGTTCTTC	TRBV6-5	TRBJ2-1	NA	NA
CSVAGSEKLFF	TGCAGCGTTGCAGGCAGTGAAAAACTGTTTTTT	TRBV29-1	TRBJ1-4	NA	NA
CASSFGDGTDGYTF	TGCGCCAGCAGCTTTGGGGACGGAACAGATGGCTACACCTTC	TRBV5-1	TRBJ1-2	NA	NA
CASSQVGGQGMGQPQHF	TGCGCCAGCAGCCAAGTAGGCGGGCAGGGGATGGGGCAGCCCCAGCATTTT	TRBV4-1	TRBJ1-5	NA	NA
CASSLGFFRGARSSYEQYF	TGTGCCAGCAGTTTAGGTTTTTTTAGGGGGGCACGATCCTCCTACGAGCAGTACTTC	TRBV27	TRBJ2-7	NA	NA
CASSLLADSGYTF	TGCGCCAGCAGCTTGTTAGCGGACTCAGGCTACACCTTC	TRBV5-1	TRBJ1-2	NA	NA
CATTDLQDPGNTIYF	TGTGCCACCACCGACTTACAGGATCCTGGAAACACCATATATTTT	TRBV15	TRBJ1-3	NA	NA
CASSLGTAAKETQYF	TGTGCCAGCAGCTTGGGGACGGCGGCGAAGGAGACCCAGTACTTC	TRBV5-4	TRBJ2-5	NA	NA
CASSETSGGRNEQFF	TGTGCCAGTAGTGAGACTAGCGGGGGCAGGAATGAGCAGTTCTTC	TRBV19	TRBJ2-1	TRBD2	NA
CASRRGLSNEKLFF	TGTGCCAGCAGAAGGGGGTTGTCTAATGAAAAACTGTTTTTT	TRBV6-5	TRBJ1-4	NA	NA
CSVHGTGDTEAFF	TGCAGCGTCCACGGGACAGGGGACACTGAAGCTTTCTTT	TRBV29-1	TRBJ1-1	TRBD1	NA
CASSLYGQNSNQPQHF	TGTGCCAGCTCACTTTATGGACAGAATAGCAATCAGCCCCAGCATTTT	TRBV18	TRBJ1-5	NA	NA
CASSLDTRGGPYNEQFF	TGCGCCAGCAGCTTGGATACCAGGGGGGGCCCGTACAATGAGCAGTTCTTC	TRBV5-1	TRBJ2-1	NA	medium-sized
CASSLGRVQTGNSGNTIYF	TGTGCCAGCAGCTTAGGTCGGGTTCAAACAGGGAACTCTGGAAACACCATATATTTT	TRBV11-2	TRBJ1-3	NA	NA
CASSFKPESPQHF	TGTGCCAGCAGCTTTAAGCCCGAGTCGCCCCAGCATTTT	TRBV7-9	TRBJ1-5	NA	NA